This passage covers 8 T cell receptor beta chains from one sample sequenced in a study of blood T cells in healthy people across ages. For the second PCR, which ran for about 6 to 11 cycles, a sample-barcoded 5' primer and a J-beta primer mix were used. A single record per CDR3 protein comes from TCRdb applying MiXCR to the 5' RACE reads. The table records over 1,300,000 distinct CDR3 sequences, around 59% of them present only once. The sequenced material came from blood. The receptors shown here come from a man between 18 and 35 years old in good health.

This sequence joins TRBV2 and TRBJ1-2; D not resolved. The CDR3 spans 9 residues. The V end was cut by 7 bases, the J end by 8 bases, with 5 bases between. CDR1 SNHLY and CDR2 FYNNEI come from the germline V gene. The CDR3 reads CASIGGYTF. For the CDR3, the DNA is TGTGCCAGCATAGGGGGCTACACCTTC.

Only a few counts were recorded for this clonotype. The V and J genes are TRBV20-1 and TRBJ2-5; D uncertain. This CDR3 has 14 amino acids. V dropped 3 bases and J dropped 4 bases, with 15 bases sitting between them. Looked up from germline, CDR1 is DFQATT and CDR2 is SNEGSKA (reference sequence). The CDR3 region has the DNA TGCAGTGCTAGTATGGACGGATCCTTAGAGACCCAGTACTTC. The encoded protein is CSASMDGSLETQYF.

This chain uses TRBV9 with TRBJ1-6; D gene ambiguous. From germline, CDR1 is SGDLS and CDR2 YYNGEE. V lost 3 bases to trimming and J lost 4 bases, with 5 bases between them. This CDR3 region has 13 residues. CDR3 nucleotides: TGTGCCAGCAGCGGAATATATAATTCACCCCTCCACTTT. It translates to CASSGIYNSPLHF.

The chain couples TRBV30 to TRBJ2-1; TRBD1 is a possible D gene (6 bases). The V end was cut by 1 base, the J end by 7 bases, with 17 bases between. CDR1 GTSNPN and CDR2 SVGIG come from the germline V gene (reference sequence). This CDR3 spans 15 amino acids. The CDR3 protein is CAWSGVSYRENEQFF. The DNA of the CDR3 is TGTGCCTGGAGTGGAGTGTCCTACAGGGAAAATGAGCAGTTCTTC.

V is TRBV7-9 and J is TRBJ2-4; 8 bases are shared with TRBD1. With the DNA end fitting TRBJ2-7 better, the J assignment may be wrong. The germline V gene encodes CDR1 SEHNR and CDR2 FQNEAQ (reference sequence). CDR3 length: 14 amino acids. The CDR3 DNA follows: TGTGCCAGCAGCTTAGCGGACAGGGACAACGAGCAGTACTTC. It codes for CASSLADRDNEQYF.

This clonotype has just a few counts. V gene TRBV28 combines with J gene TRBJ2-7; either TRBD1 or TRBD2 may supply D (5 bases each). V lost 4 bases to trimming and J lost 3 bases, with 13 bases between them. Germline V gene sequence: CDR1 MDHEN, CDR2 SYDVKM. The CDR3 length is 14 residues. CDR3 in DNA: TGTGCCAGCAGTTCGGGATCACAGGTCTACGAGCAGTACTTC. It yields the protein CASSSGSQVYEQYF.

This chain joins TRBV18 and TRBJ2-5; D uncertain. Germline V gene data show CDR1 as KGHSH and CDR2 as LQKENI. Trimming shortened V by 6 bases and J by 2 bases, and 16 bases separated the two germline ends. The CDR3 runs to 15 residues. The CDR3 reads CASSPATLPQETQYF. CDR3 nucleotides: TGTGCCAGCTCGCCAGCCACCCTACCTCAAGAGACCCAGTACTTC.

This chain connects TRBV2 to TRBJ1-5; no reliable D call. The CDR3 loop spans 12 amino acids. V dropped 7 bases and J dropped 2 bases, with 6 bases sitting between them. Germline CDR1 and CDR2: SNHLY and FYNNEI. The CDR3: CASTRGNQPQHF. The CDR3 coding sequence is TGTGCCAGCACTAGGGGCAATCAGCCCCAGCATTTT.